The rows below give T cell receptor beta chains drawn from one sample of a study of blood T cell repertoires in COVID-19. Some clones are missing from TCRdb's copy, which holds only in-frame ones; the method was immunoSEQ multiplex PCR. The sample records approximately 90,000 clones, 65% to 80% being singletons. Material for sequencing was peripheral blood. These receptors came from a man between 65 and 85 years old with acute or convalescent COVID-19. The CDR3 runs from the conserved cysteine through the conserved F or W. The D gene is left open where the match is weak. Only part of the rows carry a size: once, few, many, or a class if the clone is expanded.

v_gene,d_gene,abundance,j_gene,CDR3nt,CDR3aa
TRBV5-1,.,.,TRBJ1-2,TGCGCCAGCAGCTCAGACGCAGCGTTTAACTATGGCTACACCTTC,CASSSDAAFNYGYTF
TRBV15,.,few,TRBJ1-2,TGTGCCACCAGCAGAGAGACAGGTTCTTATGGCTACACCTTC,CATSRETGSYGYTF
TRBV11-2,.,once,TRBJ1-4,TGTGCCAGCAGCTCCCAATGGTTGGCAAGATCTAATGAAAAACTGTTTTTT,CASSSQWLARSNEKLFF
TRBV5-6,.,.,TRBJ1-3,TGTGCCAGCACCAGTTCTGGAAACACCATATATTTT,CASTSSGNTIYF
TRBV5-1,TRBD1,few,TRBJ2-5,TGCGCCAGCAGCCCTGGGACAGCCCAAGAGACCCAGTACTTC,CASSPGTAQETQYF
TRBV6-1,.,.,TRBJ1-5,TGTGCCAGCAGTGAACAGGCTCAGCCCCAGCATTTT,CASSEQAQPQHF
TRBV5-5,TRBD1,.,TRBJ2-3,TGTGCCAGCAGCTTCCGACAGGGAGATACGCAGTATTTT,CASSFRQGDTQYF
TRBV4-2,TRBD1,.,TRBJ2-1,TGTGCCAGCAGCCAAGCCCGGGACAGGGGAGGCAATGAGCAGTTCTTC,CASSQARDRGGNEQFF
TRBV18,.,.,TRBJ1-3,TGTGCCAGCTCAGAGTTAAGCTCTGGAAACACCATATATTTT,CASSELSSGNTIYF
TRBV29-1,TRBD1,.,TRBJ1-1,TGCAGCGTTGTACAGGGGGCGGTCACTGAAGCTTTCTTT,CSVVQGAVTEAFF
TRBV18,TRBD2,.,TRBJ2-1,TGTGCCAGCTCACCAGGAGCGGGGGAAAATGAGCAGTTCTTC,CASSPGAGENEQFF
TRBV11-3,.,.,TRBJ2-7,TGTGCCAGCAGCCTTATACAGGGAGTTGAGCAGTACTTC,CASSLIQGVEQYF
TRBV5-1,TRBD1,once,TRBJ2-1,TGCGCCAGCAGCGGGACAGGGGGCAACTACAATGAGCAGTTCTTC,CASSGTGGNYNEQFF
TRBV28,.,.,TRBJ1-1,TGTGCCAGCAGTGTCGGGAACACTGAAGCTTTCTTT,CASSVGNTEAFF
TRBV27,TRBD2,.,TRBJ2-1,TGTGCCAGCACCCTGACTAGCGATGCCTACAATGAGCAGTTCTTC,CASTLTSDAYNEQFF
TRBV6-2/TRBV6-3,.,.,TRBJ1-1,TGTGCCAGCAGCGCCCCCCGGGGAGCTTACACTGAAGCTTTCTTT,CASSAPRGAYTEAFF
TRBV7-3,.,once,TRBJ2-1,TGTGCCAGTTCCGAGGGGGTTGATGAGCAGTTCTTC,CASSEGVDEQFF
TRBV5-1,.,.,TRBJ1-5,TGCGCCAGCAGCTTGGACATGACTAATCAGCCCCAGCATTTT,CASSLDMTNQPQHF
TRBV5-4,.,.,TRBJ1-3,TGTGCCAGCAGCTTGGTACAGGGCAGGACGATTGGAAACACCATATATTTT,CASSLVQGRTIGNTIYF
TRBV9,TRBD2,.,TRBJ2-3,TGTGCCAGCAGCGCTCCTAGCGGGGGGGCAGCTGGGCAGTATTTT,CASSAPSGGAAGQYF
TRBV4-1,.,few,TRBJ1-1,TGCGCCAGCAGCCAAGGAGTCTTCACTGAAGCTTTCTTT,CASSQGVFTEAFF
TRBV18,.,.,TRBJ1-4,TGTGCCAGCTCAGGTGGATTGCGGGAAAAACTGTTTTTT,CASSGGLREKLFF
TRBV6-1,.,once,TRBJ2-5,TGTGCCAGCAGTGAAGGGCAGTTGGAGACCCAGTACTTC,CASSEGQLETQYF
TRBV6-5,.,.,TRBJ1-1,TGTGCCAGCATCCTTTCCGGACAGTACACTGAAGCTTTCTTT,CASILSGQYTEAFF
TRBV5-1,TRBD2,.,TRBJ2-3,TGCGCCAGCAGCTTGAGGCCAGCGGGAGGGACAACTGATACGCAGTATTTT,CASSLRPAGGTTDTQYF
TRBV27,.,.,TRBJ2-3,TGTGCCAGCAGTTTATCGTTTTCAGGGACAGATACGCAGTATTTT,CASSLSFSGTDTQYF
TRBV10-3,.,.,TRBJ2-2,TGTGCCATCAGTGAGCAGGGTACCGGGGAGCTGTTTTTT,CAISEQGTGELFF
TRBV7-9,.,.,TRBJ2-5,TGTGCCAGCAGCTGGACCAGGGCCGATGAAGAGACCCAGTACTTC,CASSWTRADEETQYF
TRBV7-3,.,.,TRBJ2-3,TGTGCCAGCAGCTTGGGCGGGGCCCTGGGCGATACGCAGTATTTT,CASSLGGALGDTQYF
TRBV5-6,.,.,TRBJ1-6,TGTGCCAGCCGCGAAAGACAGGCTGGGAATTCACCCCTCCACTTT,CASRERQAGNSPLHF
TRBV11-2,TRBD2,.,TRBJ2-1,TGTGCCAGCAGCAAGGGAGCGGGGAAGGATGAGCAGTTCTTC,CASSKGAGKDEQFF
TRBV4-1,.,few,TRBJ2-7,TGCGCCAGCAGCTTTAATCCCCAGGGTTACCCTTACGAGCAGTACTTC,CASSFNPQGYPYEQYF
TRBV6-1,TRBD1,.,TRBJ2-7,TGTGCCAGCAGCGCGACAGGGGGATACGAGCAGTACTTC,CASSATGGYEQYF
TRBV25-1,.,.,TRBJ2-1,TGTGCCAGCAGTGACCTAGGTGAGCAGTTCTTC,CASSDLGEQFF
TRBV29-1,.,.,TRBJ1-1,TGCACCGGACACGTGAACACTGAAGCTTTCTTT,CTGHVNTEAFF
TRBV18,.,.,TRBJ1-2,TGTGCCAGCTCACCTAGTGGGGGGTTCGATGGCTACACCTTC,CASSPSGGFDGYTF
TRBV6-5,.,.,TRBJ2-5,TGTGCCAGCAGTAACAGGACATGGGGCCAAGAGACCCAGTACTTC,CASSNRTWGQETQYF
TRBV5-1,.,.,TRBJ2-5,TGCGCCAGCAGCTCGGAGTTACAAGAGACCCAGTACTTC,CASSSELQETQYF
TRBV5-1,.,.,TRBJ1-3,TGCGCCAGCAGCTTGGTCACAGGGACAGGAAACACCATATATTTT,CASSLVTGTGNTIYF
TRBV10-2,TRBD2,.,TRBJ2-2,TGCGCCAGCAGTGTTAGTAGCGGGGTCGGGGAGCTGTTTTTT,CASSVSSGVGELFF
TRBV10-3,TRBD1,.,TRBJ2-5,TGTGCCATTCGGGACAGGGGGAGCCAAGAGACCCAGTACTTC,CAIRDRGSQETQYF
TRBV2,.,.,TRBJ2-7,TGTGCCAGCAGTAAGGTTGCGGCCTCCTACGAGCAGTACTTC,CASSKVAASYEQYF
TRBV20-1,.,.,TRBJ1-2,TGCAGTGCTAGTGGGGGGGTTACAGGCTACACCTTC,CSASGGVTGYTF
TRBV27,.,.,TRBJ2-1,TGTGCCAGCAGTTTAATCGGGTGGGATGAGCAGTTCTTC,CASSLIGWDEQFF